The 28 T cell receptor beta chains reported below all come from one sample, sequenced in a study of T cell responses to AZD1222 COVID-19 vaccine. Method: immunoSEQ multiplex PCR; TCRdb's copy keeps in-frame clones and lacks some. The sample has roughly 67,000 clones, approximately 91% seen once. The material was peripheral blood, obtained on day 0 of AZD1222 vaccination. Receptor source: an adult in good health.

The rearrangement joins TRBV5-8 to TRBJ2-7, with D uncertain. CDR3 length: 12 amino acids. With 4 bases removed from V and 6 bases from J, the gap between germline ends came to 11 bases. Looked up from germline, CDR1 is SGHTS and CDR2 is YDEGEE. The CDR3 loop is CASSLRSLEQYF. CDR3 sequence (DNA): TGTGCCAGCAGCCTTAGAAGTCTCGAGCAGTACTTC. The full variable domain, with the rest looked up from reference TRBV5-8 and TRBJ2-7, is EAGVTQSPTHLIKTRGQQATLRCSPISGHTSVYWYQQALGLGLQFLLWYDEGEERNRGNFPPRFSGRQFPNYSSELNVNALELEDSALYLCASSLRSLEQYFGPGTRLTVT.

This clone was observed once. V usage is TRBV2 and J usage is TRBJ2-3; D ambiguous. Germline CDR1 is SNHLY and CDR2 is FYNNEI. The CDR3 is made up of 13 amino acids. The ends were cut back, 5 bases at V and 2 bases at J, with 8 bases in the middle. The chain's CDR3 is CASSPPFTDTQYF. The CDR3 DNA reads TGTGCCAGCAGTCCACCATTCACAGATACGCAGTATTTT.

The chain links TRBV24-1 to TRBJ2-7, with a possible D match to TRBD2 (5 bases). Per the germline V gene, CDR1 is KGHDR and CDR2 is SFDVKD. The CDR3 length is 12 residues. V was shortened by 4 bases and J by 3 bases, with 6 bases between the two germline ends. CDR3 amino acids: CATSEGGYEQYF. CDR3 nucleotide sequence: TGTGCCACCAGTGAAGGAGGCTACGAGCAGTACTTC.

The V call is TRBV5-1, the J call TRBJ1-2; 7 bases align to TRBD1. V lost 3 bases and J lost 4; bases outside the gene matches: 15. CDR3 size: 17 residues. Looked up from germline, CDR1 is SGHRS and CDR2 is YFSETQ. CDR3 amino acids: CASSSGTVLWGRYGYTF. The CDR3 nucleotides are TGCGCCAGCAGCTCGGGGACAGTTTTATGGGGCCGCTATGGCTACACCTTC. Looking up the rest from reference TRBV5-1 and TRBJ1-2 gives the full variable domain: KAGVTQTPRYLIKTRGQQVTLSCSPISGHRSVSWYQQTPGQGLQFLFEYFSETQRNKGNFPGRFSGRQFSNSRSEMNVSTLELGDSALYLCASSSGTVLWGRYGYTFGSGTRLTVV.

This chain joins TRBV7-8 and TRBJ1-6; D is unclear. Trimming removed 1 base at V and 7 bases at J, with 8 bases between. The CDR3 consists of 14 residues. Germline-derived CDR1 and CDR2 are SGHVS and FQNEAQ. This chain's CDR3 is CASSLVGKNSPLHF. DNA for the CDR3: TGTGCCAGCAGCTTAGTCGGAAAAAATTCACCCCTCCACTTT.

This sequence joins TRBV10-1 and TRBJ2-2, with D perhaps matching TRBD2 (6 bases). The CDR3 contains 13 residues. CDR1 is WNHNN, CDR2 SYGVQD, per germline (reference sequence). Between the trimmed V and J ends, which lost 4 bases and 7 bases, there was a span of 10 bases. CDR3 protein: CASSGLEHGELFF. CDR3 DNA: TGCGCCAGCAGTGGACTAGAACACGGGGAGCTGTTTTTT.

V usage is TRBV6-6 and J usage is TRBJ2-2, with 11 bases matching TRBD1. The CDR3 has 15 amino acids. The V segment lost 5 bases and the J segment 7 bases; nucleotides outside the gene matches: 6. Germline lookup yields CDR1 MNHNY and CDR2 SVGAGI (reference sequence). The CDR3 sequence is CASSGSGQGVGELFF. In DNA form, the CDR3 reads TGTGCCAGCAGTGGCTCGGGACAGGGGGTCGGGGAGCTGTTTTTT.

This clone was counted once. V usage is TRBV28 and J usage is TRBJ1-3; D is possibly TRBD1 (5 bases). The CDR3 is 12 amino acids. Germline CDR1 is MDHEN and CDR2 is SYDVKM. Trimming stripped 1 base from V and 11 bases from J, with 9 bases between. The CDR3 reads CASSLLGGPIYF. The CDR3 DNA reads as TGTGCCAGCAGTTTATTGGGGGGACCCATATATTTT. Looking up the rest from reference TRBV28 and TRBJ1-3 gives the full variable domain: DVKVTQSSRYLVKRTGEKVFLECVQDMDHENMFWYRQDPGLGLRLIYFSYDVKMKEKGDIPEGYSVSREKKERFSLILESASTNQTSMYLCASSLLGGPIYFGEGSWLTVV.

The chain links TRBV24-1 to TRBJ1-2; 8 bases are shared with TRBD1. V trimming: 2 bases; J trimming: 8 bases; junction bases outside the gene matches: 6. CDR3 size: 14 residues. Germline V gene sequence: CDR1 KGHDR, CDR2 SFDVKD. CDR3 sequence: CATSDWRTGSGYTF. As DNA, the CDR3 is TGTGCCACCAGTGATTGGAGGACAGGGAGCGGCTACACCTTC.

This clone has a single count. This chain links TRBV20-1 with TRBJ1-1; D ambiguous. The CDR3 loop spans 11 amino acids. Germline CDR1 and CDR2: DFQATT and SNEGSKA (reference sequence). With 6 bases removed from V and 11 bases from J, the gap between germline ends came to 16 bases. The CDR3 DNA is TGCAGTGCCTTGGACCGGAATGGGGCTTTCTTT. This sequence encodes CSALDRNGAFF.

As to this clone: The sample carries other DNA sequences with the same CDR3. V is TRBV6-4 and J is TRBJ2-3; 10 bases fit TRBD1. The germline V gene encodes CDR1 MRHNA and CDR2 SNTAGT. There are 15 residues in the CDR3. The V segment lost 2 bases and the J segment 3 bases; nucleotides outside the gene matches: 2. CDR3 sequence: CASSDGTGETDTQYF. CDR3 nucleotides: TGTGCCAGCAGTGACGGGACAGGGGAGACAGATACGCAGTATTTT.

V and J are TRBV6-1 and TRBJ2-1; D possibly corresponds to TRBD2 (6 bases). Germline V gene lookup returns CDR1 MNHNS and CDR2 SASEGT. The CDR3 consists of 16 residues. The V end lost 3 bases, the J end lost 0 bases, and 12 bases lay between the germline ends. The CDR3 sequence is CASSEWAGNSYNEQFF. The DNA for the CDR3 is TGTGCCAGCAGTGAGTGGGCGGGGAACTCCTACAATGAGCAGTTCTTC.

Here the CDR3 reads CASSLRETGELFF. The CDR3 DNA sequence: TGTGCCAGCAGCTTACGGGAGACCGGGGAGCTGTTTTTT. The chain combines TRBV7-8 with TRBJ2-2, with D perhaps TRBD2 (6 bases). The CDR3 extends over 13 amino acids. Trimming removed 2 bases from V and 5 bases from J, with 6 bases in between. CDR1 and CDR2 from the germline V gene are SGHVS and FQNEAQ.

The V gene is TRBV5-4, the J gene TRBJ1-6; D not resolved. Germline values: CDR1 SGHNT, CDR2 YYREEE (reference sequence). V lost 0 bases and J 8 bases, leaving 3 bases between the germline ends. CDR3 length equals 12 residues. The CDR3 spells CASSLAHSPLHF. CDR3 coding DNA: TGTGCCAGCAGCTTGGCCCATTCACCCCTCCACTTT.

This chain links TRBV30 with TRBJ2-5, with TRBD1 as a possible D gene (5 bases). Between the trimmed V and J ends, which lost 2 bases and 6 bases, there was a span of 10 bases. The germline V gene has CDR1 GTSNPN and CDR2 SVGIG (reference sequence). This CDR3 spans 12 amino acids. CDR3 region: CAWSRQGKTQYF. The CDR3 bases are TGTGCCTGGAGTAGGCAGGGCAAGACCCAGTACTTC.

CDR3 sequence: CASNVFREMNTEAFF. The DNA for the CDR3 is TGTGCCAGCAATGTGTTCAGGGAGATGAACACTGAAGCTTTCTTT. J is TRBJ1-1 and V is TRBV3-1 (or the pseudogene TRBV3-2), with D possibly being TRBD1 (5 bases). Trimming took off 7 bases at V and 0 bases at J, with 15 bases between the two ends. This CDR3 is 15 amino acids long. The germline V gene has CDR1 LGHDT and CDR2 YNNKEL (reference sequence).

This chain connects TRBV24-1 to TRBJ1-6, with 8 bases fitting TRBD1. Germline CDR1 is KGHDR and CDR2 is SFDVKD. Unmatched junction bases numbered 4, after V lost 6 bases and J lost 7 bases. The CDR3 length is 14 residues. The CDR3 DNA follows: TGTGCCACCAGTACAGGGGGAGGGAATTCACCCCTCCACTTT. Translation gives CATSTGGGNSPLHF.

The chain carries TRBV7-2 and TRBJ2-3; 12 bases align to TRBD2. V lost 5 bases, J lost 5 bases, and 5 bases stayed unmatched. The CDR3 runs 15 residues. The germline V gene has CDR1 SGHTA and CDR2 FQGNSA. For the CDR3, the DNA is TGTGCCAGCAGCGTGACGGGACTAGCGGGAGATACGCAGTATTTT. Its translation: CASSVTGLAGDTQYF.

This chain joins TRBV2 and TRBJ2-2; D is perhaps TRBD2 (6 bases). This CDR3 spans 15 amino acids. Per the germline V gene, CDR1 is SNHLY and CDR2 is FYNNEI. Trimming removed 4 bases at V and 5 bases at J, with 14 bases between. The CDR3 here is CASSVSRAGTGELFF. In DNA form, the CDR3 reads TGTGCCAGCAGTGTCTCCAGGGCGGGAACCGGGGAGCTGTTTTTT.

This clone turned up a few times. The chain carries TRBV3-1 (or the pseudogene TRBV3-2) and TRBJ1-4, with 7 bases lining up with TRBD1. The CDR3 is 15 residues long. Germline V gives CDR1 LGHDT, CDR2 YNNKEL (reference sequence). V lost 2 bases, J lost 4 bases, and 4 bases stayed unmatched. The CDR3 bases are TGTGCCAGCAGCCAACCGGGACAGCGTAATGAAAAACTGTTTTTT. Protein: CASSQPGQRNEKLFF.

The gene calls are TRBV25-1 and TRBJ1-1; no clear D. Trimming took 6 bases from V and 1 from J, leaving 18 bases between them. CDR3 length: 16 amino acids. Per germline, CDR1 MGHDK and CDR2 SYGVNS. This CDR3 is CASRGSSTRRNTEAFF. The CDR3 nucleotides read TGTGCCAGCAGGGGAAGTTCCACCCGACGGAACACTGAAGCTTTCTTT.

This chain joins TRBV7-9 and TRBJ2-1, with 11 bases aligning to TRBD2. Trimming removed 8 bases from V and 3 bases from J; junction bases left unmatched: 0. CDR1 and CDR2 from the germline V gene are SEHNR and FQNEAQ (reference sequence). This CDR3 has 13 residues. CDR3 sequence: CASGTSGYNEQFF. In DNA, the CDR3 is TGTGCCAGCGGGACTAGCGGCTACAATGAGCAGTTCTTC.

The rearrangement joins TRBV6-1 to TRBJ2-7; D is possibly TRBD2 (6 bases). The germline gives CDR1 MNHNS, CDR2 SASEGT. The CDR3 sequence is 14 residues long. Trimming removed 0 bases at V and 2 bases at J, with 8 bases between. The CDR3 coding sequence is TGTGCCAGCAGTGAAGCGGGGACTGCCTACGAGCAGTACTTC. Protein product: CASSEAGTAYEQYF.

V gene TRBV30 combines with J gene TRBJ2-1; a weak D match, TRBD2 (7 bases). V was cut by 4 bases and J by 7 bases, with 14 bases left in between. Germline-derived CDR1 and CDR2 are GTSNPN and SVGIG (reference sequence). This CDR3 has 13 amino acids. DNA for the CDR3: TGTGCCTGGAAACTAGGGGGGGGGAATGAGCAGTTCTTC. Translated, it gives CAWKLGGGNEQFF.

V gene TRBV21-1 combines with J gene TRBJ2-2; the DNA was not used to check the table's D call, TRBD2. TRBV21-1 is given as a pseudogene. The CDR3 sequence is 16 residues long. The CDR3 reads CASSAWRLADTGELFF. The CDR3 nucleotides read TGTGCCAGCAGCGCTTGGCGGCTAGCGGACACCGGGGAGCTGTTTTTT.

CDR3 in DNA: TGTGCCAGCAGTCAAACGGGACACCTGAACACTGAAGCTTTCTTT. Protein sequence: CASSQTGHLNTEAFF. J is TRBJ1-1 and V is TRBV6-5, with D possibly being TRBD1 (6 bases). CDR3 length equals 15 residues. Trimming removed 5 bases from V and 0 bases from J, with 13 bases in between. Per the germline V gene, CDR1 is MNHEY and CDR2 is SVGAGI.

This clone turned up a few times. The chain recombines TRBV6-5 with TRBJ1-2; D may be TRBD1 (6 bases). V gave up 10 bases and J gave up 5 bases, with 14 bases separating them. Germline CDR1 is MNHEY and CDR2 is SVGAGI. The CDR3 has 12 amino acids. CDR3 sequence reads: CATRQVNYGYTF. DNA of the CDR3: TGTGCCACCAGACAGGTTAATTATGGCTACACCTTC.

V gene TRBV5-4 combines with J gene TRBJ1-1, with D maybe TRBD1 (5 bases). The germline V and J ends were trimmed by 4 bases and 1 base, with 17 bases remaining between them. CDR1 is SGHNT and CDR2 is YYREEE in the germline V gene (reference sequence). The CDR3 is made up of 16 amino acids. CDR3 nucleotides: TGTGCCAGCAGCGGGGGGAGGGGAATCAGGAACACTGAAGCTTTCTTT. This encodes CASSGGRGIRNTEAFF. Looking up the rest from reference TRBV5-4 and TRBJ1-1 gives the full variable domain: ETGVTQSPTHLIKTRGQQVTLRCSSQSGHNTVSWYQQALGQGPQFIFQYYREEENGRGNFPPRFSGLQFPNYSSELNVNALELDDSALYLCASSGGRGIRNTEAFFGQGTRLTVV.